This T cell receptor beta chain originates from a study of human CD8 memory T cell subsets. Remarks on this clonotype: What it recognizes is unknown.

UMI-labeled 5' RACE generated the TCR beta libraries. Per the original methods: Every TCR beta library contained from approximately 3,000 to 20,000 functional CDR3 beta clonotypes. TCRdb reprocessed the 5' RACE reads and keeps a single row for each CDR3 protein, giving no DNA. These V and J calls are TCRdb output, not the study's own analysis. This listing includes more than 10,000 distinct CDR3 sequences. The CDR3 totals 13 residues. Germline assignment: CDR1 GTSNPN and CDR2 SVGIG (reference sequence). General observations from the study: Among the subsets, Chao1 estimates suggested that stem-like memory T cells were more diverse than precursor exhausted T cells.

The authors drew RNA from duplicate vials of some 140,000 sorted CD8+ T cells per subset. This clonotype was obtained from a human donor in good health. The rearrangement links TRBV30 to TRBJ2-7; TCRdb selects TRBD2, and the lack of DNA leaves this call unchecked. Sequencing was done on a sample of CD8+ stem-like memory T cells (TSCM and TCM) sorted from PBMCs. Documented subset: stem-like memory CD8 T cells (TSTEM), CCR7+ PD-1- TIGIT-. Here the CDR3 reads CAWSRLAGFEQYF.